What follows describes a single TCR beta chain. Antigen specificity is unknown. The use of a sample-barcoded 5' primer and a J-beta primer mix characterized a second PCR of roughly 6 to 11 cycles. MiXCR was run by TCRdb on the 5' RACE reads, yielding one entry per CDR3 protein. The data show 1,800,000 or so distinct CDR3 sequences, about two fifths seen once. The data derive from a study of blood T cells in healthy people across ages. Regarding the study as a whole: Donors of long life had a larger count of naive CD4+ cells and greater diversity than aged donors.

The CDR3 is 16 residues long. The germline V gene encodes CDR1 MGHRA and CDR2 YSYEKL. V lost 2 bases, J lost 0 bases, and 13 bases lay in between. J is TRBJ1-1 and V is TRBV4-1; no definite D call. Sequenced input: blood. The receptor was derived from a human donor in good health. The CDR3 nucleotides read TGCGCCAGCAGCCAATATCCGAGGGCGATGAACACTGAAGCTTTCTTT. Amino acid sequence: CASSQYPRAMNTEAFF.